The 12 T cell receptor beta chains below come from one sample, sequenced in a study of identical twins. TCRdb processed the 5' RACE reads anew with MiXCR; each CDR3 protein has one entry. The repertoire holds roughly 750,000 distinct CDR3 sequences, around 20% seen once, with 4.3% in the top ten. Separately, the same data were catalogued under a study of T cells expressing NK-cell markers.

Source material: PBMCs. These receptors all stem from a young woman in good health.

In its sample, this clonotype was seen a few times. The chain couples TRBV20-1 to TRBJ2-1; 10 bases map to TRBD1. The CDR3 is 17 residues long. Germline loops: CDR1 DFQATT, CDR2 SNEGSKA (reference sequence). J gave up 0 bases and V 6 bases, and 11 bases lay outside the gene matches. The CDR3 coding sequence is TGCAGTGCAGCACGGCCGGGACAGGGGCGCTCCTACAATGAGCAGTTCTTC. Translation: CSAARPGQGRSYNEQFF.

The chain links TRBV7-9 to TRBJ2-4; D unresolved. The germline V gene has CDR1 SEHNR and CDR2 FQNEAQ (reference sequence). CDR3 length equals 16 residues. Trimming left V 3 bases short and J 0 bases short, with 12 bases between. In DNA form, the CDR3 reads TGTGCCAGCAGCTTTTCAGTTTCTCTAGCCAAAAACATTCAGTACTTC. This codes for CASSFSVSLAKNIQYF.

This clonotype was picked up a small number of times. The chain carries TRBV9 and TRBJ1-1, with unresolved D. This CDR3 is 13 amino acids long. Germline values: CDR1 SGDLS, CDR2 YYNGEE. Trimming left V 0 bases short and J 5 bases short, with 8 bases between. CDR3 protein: CASSVGKRTEAFF. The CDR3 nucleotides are TGTGCCAGCAGCGTAGGCAAGAGGACTGAAGCTTTCTTT.

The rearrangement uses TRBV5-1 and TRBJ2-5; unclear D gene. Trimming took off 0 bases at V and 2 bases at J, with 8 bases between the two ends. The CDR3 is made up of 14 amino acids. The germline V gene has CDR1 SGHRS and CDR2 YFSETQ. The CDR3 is CASSLGAPQETQYF. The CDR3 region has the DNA TGCGCCAGCAGCTTGGGGGCTCCGCAAGAGACCCAGTACTTC. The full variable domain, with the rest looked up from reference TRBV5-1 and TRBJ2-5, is KAGVTQTPRYLIKTRGQQVTLSCSPISGHRSVSWYQQTPGQGLQFLFEYFSETQRNKGNFPGRFSGRQFSNSRSEMNVSTLELGDSALYLCASSLGAPQETQYFGPGTRLLVL.

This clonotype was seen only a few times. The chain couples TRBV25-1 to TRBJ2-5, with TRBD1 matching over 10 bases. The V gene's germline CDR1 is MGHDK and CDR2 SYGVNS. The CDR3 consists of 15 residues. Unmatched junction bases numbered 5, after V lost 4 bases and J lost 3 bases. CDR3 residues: CASSGLGQGEETQYF. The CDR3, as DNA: TGTGCCAGCAGTGGTCTCGGACAGGGGGAAGAGACCCAGTACTTC.

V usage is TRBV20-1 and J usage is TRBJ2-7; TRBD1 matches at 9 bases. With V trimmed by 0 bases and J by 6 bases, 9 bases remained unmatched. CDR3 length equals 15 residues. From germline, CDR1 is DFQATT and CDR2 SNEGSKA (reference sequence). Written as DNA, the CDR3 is TGCAGTGCTAGAGATGGGGGGACAGGGCTGGGCGAGCAGTACTTC. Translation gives CSARDGGTGLGEQYF.

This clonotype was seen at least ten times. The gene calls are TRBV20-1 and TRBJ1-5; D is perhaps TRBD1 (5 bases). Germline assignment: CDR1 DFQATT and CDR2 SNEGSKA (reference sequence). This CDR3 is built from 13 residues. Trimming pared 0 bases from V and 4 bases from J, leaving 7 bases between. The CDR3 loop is CSARDGGNQPQHF. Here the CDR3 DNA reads TGCAGTGCTAGAGATGGGGGAAATCAGCCCCAGCATTTT.

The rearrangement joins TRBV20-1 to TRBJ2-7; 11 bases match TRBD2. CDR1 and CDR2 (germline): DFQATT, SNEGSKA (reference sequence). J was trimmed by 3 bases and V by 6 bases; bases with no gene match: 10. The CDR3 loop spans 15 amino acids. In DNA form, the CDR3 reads TGCAGTGCCAACCCAACTAGCGGGAGTCGCTACGAGCAGTACTTC. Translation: CSANPTSGSRYEQYF.

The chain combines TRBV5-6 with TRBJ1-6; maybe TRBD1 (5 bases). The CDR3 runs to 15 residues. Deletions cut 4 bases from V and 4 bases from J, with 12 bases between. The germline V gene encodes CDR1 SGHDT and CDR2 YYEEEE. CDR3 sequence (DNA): TGTGCCAGCAGCCCACGAGGGGCATATAATTCACCCCTCCACTTT. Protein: CASSPRGAYNSPLHF.

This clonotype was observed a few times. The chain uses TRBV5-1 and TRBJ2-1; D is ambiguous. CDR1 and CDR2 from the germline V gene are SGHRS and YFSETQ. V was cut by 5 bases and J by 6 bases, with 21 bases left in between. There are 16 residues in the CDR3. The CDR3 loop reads CASRGNSLITVNEQFF. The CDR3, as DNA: TGCGCCAGCAGGGGTAATAGTTTGATCACGGTCAATGAGCAGTTCTTC. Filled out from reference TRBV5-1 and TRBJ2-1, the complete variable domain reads KAGVTQTPRYLIKTRGQQVTLSCSPISGHRSVSWYQQTPGQGLQFLFEYFSETQRNKGNFPGRFSGRQFSNSRSEMNVSTLELGDSALYLCASRGNSLITVNEQFFGPGTRLTVL.

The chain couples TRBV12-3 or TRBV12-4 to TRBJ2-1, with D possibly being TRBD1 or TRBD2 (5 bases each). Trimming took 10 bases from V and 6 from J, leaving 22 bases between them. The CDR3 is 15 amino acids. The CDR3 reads CATEFGAISGNEQFF. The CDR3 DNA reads TGTGCCACCGAGTTCGGGGCCATATCGGGCAATGAGCAGTTCTTC.

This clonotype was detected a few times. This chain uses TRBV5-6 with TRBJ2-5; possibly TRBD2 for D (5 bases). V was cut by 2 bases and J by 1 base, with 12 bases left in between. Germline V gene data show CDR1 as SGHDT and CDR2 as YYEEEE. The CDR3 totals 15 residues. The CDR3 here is CASSFPGTTQETQYF. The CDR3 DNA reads TGTGCCAGCAGCTTCCCGGGAACGACCCAAGAGACCCAGTACTTC.